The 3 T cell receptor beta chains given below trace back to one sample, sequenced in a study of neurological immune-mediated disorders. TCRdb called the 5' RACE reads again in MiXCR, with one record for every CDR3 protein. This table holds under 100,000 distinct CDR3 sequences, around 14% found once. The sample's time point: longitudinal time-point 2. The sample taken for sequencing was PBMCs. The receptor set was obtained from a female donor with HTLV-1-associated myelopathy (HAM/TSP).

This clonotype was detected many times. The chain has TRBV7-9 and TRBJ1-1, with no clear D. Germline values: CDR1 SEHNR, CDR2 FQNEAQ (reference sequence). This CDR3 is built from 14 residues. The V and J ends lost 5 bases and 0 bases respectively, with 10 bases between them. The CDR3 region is CASSPRTMNTEAFF. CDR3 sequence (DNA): TGTGCCAGCAGCCCCCGGACCATGAACACTGAAGCTTTCTTT.

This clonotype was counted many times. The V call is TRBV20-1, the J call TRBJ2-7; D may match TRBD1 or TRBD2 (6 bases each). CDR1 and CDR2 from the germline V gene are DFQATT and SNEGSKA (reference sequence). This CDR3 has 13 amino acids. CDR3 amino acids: CSARVGGIYEQYF. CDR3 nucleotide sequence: TGCAGCGCCAGAGTGGGGGGCATCTACGAGCAGTACTTC.

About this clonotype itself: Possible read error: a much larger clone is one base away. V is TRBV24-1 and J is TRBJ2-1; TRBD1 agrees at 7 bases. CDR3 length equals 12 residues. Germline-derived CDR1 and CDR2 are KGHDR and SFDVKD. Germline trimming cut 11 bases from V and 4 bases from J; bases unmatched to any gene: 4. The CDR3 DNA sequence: TGTGCCATGGGGGACAGTTACAATGAGCAGTTCTTC. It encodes CAMGDSYNEQFF.